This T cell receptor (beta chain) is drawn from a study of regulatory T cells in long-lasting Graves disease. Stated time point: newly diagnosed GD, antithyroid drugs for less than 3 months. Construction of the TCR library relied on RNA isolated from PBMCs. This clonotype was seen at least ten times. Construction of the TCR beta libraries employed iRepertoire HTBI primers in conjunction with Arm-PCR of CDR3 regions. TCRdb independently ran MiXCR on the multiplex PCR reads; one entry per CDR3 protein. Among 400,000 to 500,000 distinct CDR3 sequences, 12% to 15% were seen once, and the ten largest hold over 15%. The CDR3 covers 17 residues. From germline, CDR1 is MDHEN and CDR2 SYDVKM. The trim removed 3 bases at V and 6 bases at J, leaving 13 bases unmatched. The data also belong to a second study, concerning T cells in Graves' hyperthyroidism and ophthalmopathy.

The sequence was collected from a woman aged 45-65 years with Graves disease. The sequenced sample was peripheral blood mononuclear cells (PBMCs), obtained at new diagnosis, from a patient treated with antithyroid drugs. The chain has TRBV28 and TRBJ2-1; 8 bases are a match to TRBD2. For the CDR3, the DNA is TGTGCCAGCAGTTTGTGGGAGGGCCGGGGGGGTCGCAATGAGCAGTTCTTC. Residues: CASSLWEGRGGRNEQFF.